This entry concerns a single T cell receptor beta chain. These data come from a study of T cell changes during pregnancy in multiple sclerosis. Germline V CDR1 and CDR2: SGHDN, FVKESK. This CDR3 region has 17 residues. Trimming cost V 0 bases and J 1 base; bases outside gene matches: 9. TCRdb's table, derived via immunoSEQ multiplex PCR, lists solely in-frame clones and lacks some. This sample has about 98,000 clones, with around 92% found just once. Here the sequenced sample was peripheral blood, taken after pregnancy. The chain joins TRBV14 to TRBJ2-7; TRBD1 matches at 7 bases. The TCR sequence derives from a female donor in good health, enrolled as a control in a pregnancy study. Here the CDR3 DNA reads TGTGCCAGCAGCCAAGATCGACAGGGTTCTTGGTCCTACGAGCAGTACTTC. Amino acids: CASSQDRQGSWSYEQYF.